Listed below are T cell receptor beta chains from one sample, sequenced in a study of control samples from healthy donors and cancer patients. Sequenced by immunoSEQ multiplex PCR; TCRdb stores in-frame clones only, minus some. The repertoire holds about 150,000 clones, 80% to 90% seen once, with over 1.5% in the top ten. Material: blood. The receptors derive from a man younger than 30 in good health. Each CDR3 is given without its conserved first and last residue. The order of the fields is clone size, D gene, V gene, J gene, CDR3 protein. The D gene is left open where the match is weak. Rows may omit the clone size; those that give it use once, few, many or a size class.

size: -
D: -
V: TRBV12-1
J: TRBJ2-7
CDR3: ASKRGAYRYEQY

size: -
D: -
V: TRBV7-2
J: TRBJ2-7
CDR3: ASSLGGLASYEQY

size: -
D: TRBD2
V: TRBV7-6
J: TRBJ2-1
CDR3: ASSLWGGGYNEQF

size: -
D: TRBD1
V: TRBV28
J: TRBJ1-3
CDR3: ASSLDRSSGNTIY

size: -
D: -
V: TRBV7-6
J: TRBJ2-1
CDR3: ASSSAGFDEQF

size: -
D: TRBD2
V: TRBV7-3
J: TRBJ2-1
CDR3: ASSPPGLETNNEQF

size: once
D: -
V: TRBV13
J: TRBJ1-5
CDR3: ASSLGEGSNQPQH

size: -
D: -
V: TRBV4-3
J: TRBJ1-2
CDR3: ASSQQGGGYGYT

size: -
D: TRBD1
V: TRBV9
J: TRBJ2-1
CDR3: ASSVWDSPFNEQF

size: once
D: -
V: TRBV18
J: TRBJ2-3
CDR3: ASSPQVADTQY

size: -
D: TRBD1
V: TRBV28
J: TRBJ1-1
CDR3: ASSGTGQGAAEAF

size: -
D: -
V: TRBV12-3/TRBV12-4
J: TRBJ1-1
CDR3: ASSKIRGEAF

size: -
D: -
V: TRBV27
J: TRBJ2-7
CDR3: ASSFTESYEQY

size: -
D: -
V: TRBV19
J: TRBJ2-2
CDR3: ASKDLTGGELF

size: -
D: TRBD1
V: TRBV24-1
J: TRBJ2-2
CDR3: ATSDRTRDRGHTGELF

size: -
D: TRBD2
V: TRBV3-1/TRBV3-2
J: TRBJ2-1
CDR3: ASSHQGLAGVRFRNEQF

size: few
D: -
V: TRBV2
J: TRBJ1-1
CDR3: ASSSQGADTEAF

size: -
D: -
V: TRBV14
J: TRBJ2-5
CDR3: ASSQVQTQY

size: -
D: TRBD1
V: TRBV3-1/TRBV3-2
J: TRBJ1-1
CDR3: ASSHPGQPNTEAF

size: -
D: -
V: TRBV4-3
J: TRBJ1-2
CDR3: ASSRGGNYGYT

size: -
D: -
V: TRBV5-4
J: TRBJ2-2
CDR3: ASSSPQNTNTGELF

size: -
D: TRBD2
V: TRBV5-4
J: TRBJ2-2
CDR3: ASSLSGLAGTGELF

size: -
D: TRBD1
V: TRBV15
J: TRBJ1-2
CDR3: ATSRDRNRGTDGYT

size: -
D: -
V: TRBV28
J: TRBJ1-2
CDR3: ATEGNYGYT

size: -
D: -
V: TRBV5-6
J: TRBJ2-7
CDR3: ASSSSLSSYEQY

size: -
D: -
V: TRBV20-1
J: TRBJ1-5
CDR3: SASRTYPDQPQH

size: -
D: -
V: TRBV30
J: TRBJ2-7
CDR3: AWSGSYEQY

size: -
D: -
V: TRBV6-1
J: TRBJ2-1
CDR3: ASSEFPYNEQF

size: -
D: -
V: TRBV28
J: TRBJ2-7
CDR3: ASSAPGEYEQY

size: -
D: -
V: TRBV7-2
J: TRBJ2-7
CDR3: ASSPTQGYEQY

size: -
D: TRBD1
V: TRBV7-8
J: TRBJ1-6
CDR3: ASSLRQGVLSYNSPLH

size: -
D: -
V: TRBV4-3
J: TRBJ1-1
CDR3: ASSQNRMNTEAF

size: -
D: -
V: TRBV11-2
J: TRBJ2-3
CDR3: ASSLSGGVTDTQY

size: -
D: TRBD1
V: TRBV7-2
J: TRBJ2-1
CDR3: ASSTQGADEQF

size: -
D: -
V: TRBV19
J: TRBJ2-3
CDR3: ASSMGEYAADTQY

size: -
D: TRBD1
V: TRBV6-5
J: TRBJ2-7
CDR3: ASRWDRAYEQY

size: -
D: TRBD1
V: TRBV2
J: TRBJ1-2
CDR3: ASSETEYRDSLYSGYT

size: -
D: -
V: TRBV28
J: TRBJ1-1
CDR3: ASIPNLGGSHWAEAF

size: -
D: TRBD1
V: TRBV29-1
J: TRBJ1-5
CDR3: SVRTGFAQPQH

size: -
D: -
V: TRBV5-6
J: TRBJ2-6
CDR3: ASSFIGTPSSGANVLT

size: -
D: -
V: TRBV4-3
J: TRBJ2-1
CDR3: ASSQVLGGSYNEQF

size: -
D: TRBD2
V: TRBV24-1
J: TRBJ2-2
CDR3: AIRPSGGSTGELF

size: -
D: -
V: TRBV6-6
J: TRBJ1-4
CDR3: ASSTDSEKLF

size: -
D: -
V: TRBV2
J: TRBJ2-1
CDR3: ASSEFRGWSDNEQF